These T cell receptor beta chains were read from a single sample in a study of blood T cells in healthy people across ages. TCRdb re-called the 5' RACE reads with MiXCR, one entry per CDR3 protein. The sample records 850,000 to 1,300,000 distinct CDR3 sequences, 45% being singletons. Sequencing was performed on blood. These receptors came from a woman in her sixties or seventies in good health. Each CDR3 is given with its conserved first and last residue. A D gene is named only where the DNA matches it firmly. Clone size appears in some rows only: once, few, many, or a class for an expanded clone.

V: TRBV6-1; size: few; D: TRBD2; J: TRBJ2-7; length: 16; DNA: TGTGCCAGCAGTCCTCTGACTAGCGGGAAAGGGTACGAGCAGTACTTC; CDR3: CASSPLTSGKGYEQYF
V: TRBV2; size: few; D: .; J: TRBJ2-7; length: 14; DNA: TGTGCCAGCAAAGAGGACAGAGATTACTACGAGCAGTACTTC; CDR3: CASKEDRDYYEQYF
V: TRBV18; size: few; D: TRBD2; J: TRBJ2-3; length: 17; DNA: TGTGCCAGCTCACCACGCGGGAGGGCCGGAGGCACAGATACGCAGTATTTT; CDR3: CASSPRGRAGGTDTQYF
V: TRBV7-2; size: .; D: .; J: TRBJ2-1; length: 18; DNA: TGTGCCAGCAGCTTAGTGGTTCGTCGGGGGAGTTCCTACAATGAGCAGTTCTTC; CDR3: CASSLVVRRGSSYNEQFF
V: TRBV6-1; size: .; D: TRBD2; J: TRBJ2-5; length: 16; DNA: TGTGCCAGCAGCACCCAGACTAGCGGGCCACAAGAGACCCAGTACTTC; CDR3: CASSTQTSGPQETQYF
V: TRBV16; size: .; D: TRBD2; J: TRBJ2-7; length: 14; DNA: TGTGCCAGCAGCCAATCCCCTAGCGGTAACGAGCAGTACTTC; CDR3: CASSQSPSGNEQYF
V: TRBV27; size: .; D: .; J: TRBJ2-3; length: 14; DNA: TGTGCCAGCAGTCTCCGACTAGTTGCAGATACGCAGTATTTT; CDR3: CASSLRLVADTQYF
V: TRBV20-1; size: few; D: TRBD2; J: TRBJ2-5; length: 14; DNA: TGCAGTGCCCTTGAACTAGCGGGATGGGAGACCCAGTACTTC; CDR3: CSALELAGWETQYF
V: TRBV5-1; size: .; D: .; J: TRBJ2-2; length: 15; DNA: TGCGCCAGCAGCTTCGAACGAGGGGGCACCGGGGAGCTGTTTTTT; CDR3: CASSFERGGTGELFF
V: TRBV6-6; size: .; D: .; J: TRBJ2-7; length: 17; DNA: TGTGCCAGCAGTTACTCCCTACAGGGTTCCTACTCCTACGAGCAGTACTTC; CDR3: CASSYSLQGSYSYEQYF
V: TRBV5-1; size: few; D: TRBD2; J: TRBJ2-5; length: 14; DNA: TGCGCCAGCAGCACTAGACTAGCAGGGGAGACCCAGTACTTC; CDR3: CASSTRLAGETQYF
V: TRBV10-3; size: .; D: .; J: TRBJ2-1; length: 16; DNA: TGTGCCATCAGTGAGAATATCGGGATGGGGTACAATGAGCAGTTCTTC; CDR3: CAISENIGMGYNEQFF
V: TRBV5-6; size: few; D: .; J: TRBJ2-1; length: 15; DNA: TGTGCCAGCAGCTCGGGGTATTTGGCGCGGAATGAGCAGTTCTTC; CDR3: CASSSGYLARNEQFF
V: TRBV6-1; size: few; D: .; J: TRBJ2-6; length: 17; DNA: TGTGCCAGCAGTGAAGTTACAGGGCCCTCTGGGGCCAACGTCCTGACTTTC; CDR3: CASSEVTGPSGANVLTF
V: TRBV7-8; size: many; D: .; J: TRBJ2-7; length: 17; DNA: TGTGCCAGCAGCCCTTCCTCGGGGGGCGGGGCCAAATACGAGCAGTACTTC; CDR3: CASSPSSGGGAKYEQYF
V: TRBV29-1; size: few; D: .; J: TRBJ2-7; length: 12; DNA: TGCAGCGTCCGAAGGGGGAGCTACGAGCAGTACTTC; CDR3: CSVRRGSYEQYF
V: TRBV7-9; size: .; D: .; J: TRBJ1-2; length: 16; DNA: TGTGCCAGCAGCTTGCCCCGGGACTTACTTACCTATGGCTACACCTTC; CDR3: CASSLPRDLLTYGYTF
V: TRBV4-2; size: .; D: TRBD1; J: TRBJ2-1; length: 16; DNA: TGTGCCAGCAGCCCAGTACTCCCGGGACAGGGCGATGAGCAGTTCTTC; CDR3: CASSPVLPGQGDEQFF
V: TRBV20-1; size: .; D: .; J: TRBJ2-3; length: 16; DNA: TGCAGTGCTGGGCCTCCTAGCAGGAGGACCACAGATACGCAGTATTTT; CDR3: CSAGPPSRRTTDTQYF
V: TRBV27; size: .; D: .; J: TRBJ1-1; length: 14; DNA: TGTGCCAGCAGTGTAAACCTTATGAACACTGAAGCTTTCTTT; CDR3: CASSVNLMNTEAFF
V: TRBV7-9; size: .; D: TRBD1; J: TRBJ2-2; length: 16; DNA: TGTGCCAGCAGCCGTGGACAGGGCCCTAACACCGGGGAGCTGTTTTTT; CDR3: CASSRGQGPNTGELFF
V: TRBV7-6; size: .; D: .; J: TRBJ2-7; length: 14; DNA: TGTGCCAGCAGCTTAGCGCAATCTGCCTCCGAGCAGTACTTC; CDR3: CASSLAQSASEQYF
V: TRBV27; size: few; D: .; J: TRBJ1-6; length: 16; DNA: TGTGCCAGCAGTACAGAATCCAGGAGGGATCGGTCACCCCTCCACTTT; CDR3: CASSTESRRDRSPLHF
V: TRBV27; size: .; D: .; J: TRBJ1-2; length: 13; DNA: TGTGCCAGCAGTTACAGGGCCTCCTATGGCTACACCTTC; CDR3: CASSYRASYGYTF
V: TRBV6-6; size: many; D: TRBD2; J: TRBJ2-5; length: 12; DNA: TGTGCCAGCATGACTAGCGAGAAGACCCAGTACTTC; CDR3: CASMTSEKTQYF
V: TRBV12-3/TRBV12-4; size: many; D: TRBD1; J: TRBJ1-2; length: 13; DNA: TGTGCCAGCAGCTCCCCGGGACAGGGGGGCTACACCTTC; CDR3: CASSSPGQGGYTF
V: TRBV28; size: few; D: TRBD1; J: TRBJ2-7; length: 15; DNA: TGTGCCAGCAGTACAGGACAGGGGGCCCCCTACGAGCAGTACTTC; CDR3: CASSTGQGAPYEQYF
V: TRBV10-1; size: once; D: TRBD2; J: TRBJ2-7; length: 15; DNA: TGCGCCAGCAGTGAGAGGGCTAGCGGGACCTACGAGCAGTACTTC; CDR3: CASSERASGTYEQYF
V: TRBV6-2/TRBV6-3; size: few; D: TRBD1; J: TRBJ2-3; length: 15; DNA: TGTGCCAGCAGTTACTGGACAGGGAACACAGATACGCAGTATTTT; CDR3: CASSYWTGNTDTQYF
V: TRBV28; size: .; D: .; J: TRBJ1-2; length: 14; DNA: TGTGCCAGCAGTTTATACAGTAAGGGCTATGGCTACACCTTC; CDR3: CASSLYSKGYGYTF
V: TRBV6-5; size: few; D: .; J: TRBJ1-5; length: 15; DNA: TGTGCCAGCAGTTACTCTGGCAGGTCAGATCAGCCCCAGCATTTT; CDR3: CASSYSGRSDQPQHF
V: TRBV18; size: few; D: TRBD1; J: TRBJ1-2; length: 16; DNA: TGTGCCAGCTCACCACGGCAGGGGGCAAATAACTATGGCTACACCTTC; CDR3: CASSPRQGANNYGYTF
V: TRBV20-1; size: .; D: .; J: TRBJ1-6; length: 15; DNA: TGCAGTGCTAGGTCGGGGGGAGAGAATAATTCACCCCTCCACTTT; CDR3: CSARSGGENNSPLHF
V: TRBV4-1; size: .; D: TRBD2; J: TRBJ2-2; length: 15; DNA: TGCGCCAGCAGCCAAGAGTCTAGCGGGAGGTGGGAGCTGTTTTTT; CDR3: CASSQESSGRWELFF
V: TRBV6-4; size: .; D: TRBD2; J: TRBJ2-2; length: 16; DNA: TGTGCCAGCAGTCGACTAGCGGGAATCGGATCCGGGGAGCTGTTTTTT; CDR3: CASSRLAGIGSGELFF
V: TRBV3-1; size: few; D: TRBD2; J: TRBJ2-5; length: 15; DNA: TGTGCCAGCAGCCAAGATAGCGGGGGCAGAGAGACCCAGTACTTC; CDR3: CASSQDSGGRETQYF
V: TRBV9; size: few; D: .; J: TRBJ2-5; length: 14; DNA: TGTGCCAGCAGCGTAGATGCAGGCACGGAGACCCAGTACTTC; CDR3: CASSVDAGTETQYF
V: TRBV27; size: .; D: .; J: TRBJ2-6; length: 17; DNA: TGTGCCAGCAGTTCCGGGGATTTGGCGTCTGGGGCCAACGTCCTGACTTTC; CDR3: CASSSGDLASGANVLTF
V: TRBV10-3; size: .; D: TRBD2; J: TRBJ2-4; length: 20; DNA: TGTGCCATCAGTGAGCCGAAGCTGCTTGCTAGCGGGATAGCCAAAAACATTCAGTACTTC; CDR3: CAISEPKLLASGIAKNIQYF
V: TRBV6-5; size: few; D: .; J: TRBJ1-1; length: 14; DNA: TGTGCCAGCAGTTACGGGCTTCAGAACACTGAAGCTTTCTTT; CDR3: CASSYGLQNTEAFF
V: TRBV6-1; size: .; D: TRBD1; J: TRBJ2-5; length: 14; DNA: TGTGCCAGCAGCGAAGGACAGGGGATCTACGAGCGGTACTTC; CDR3: CASSEGQGIYERYF
V: TRBV20-1; size: .; D: .; J: TRBJ2-3; length: 15; DNA: TGCAGTGCTAGAGAGCTCGCCGGATACACGGAGCTACAGTATTTT; CDR3: CSARELAGYTELQYF
V: TRBV5-4; size: few; D: .; J: TRBJ2-7; length: 13; DNA: TGTGCCAGCCGTTGGAGGGGCGGCTACGAGCAGTACTTC; CDR3: CASRWRGGYEQYF
V: TRBV20-1; size: .; D: TRBD1; J: TRBJ2-1; length: 12; DNA: TGCAGTGCCGCAACAGGGGGCCATGAGCAGTTCTTC; CDR3: CSAATGGHEQFF
V: TRBV27; size: few; D: TRBD2; J: TRBJ2-3; length: 18; DNA: TGTGCCAGCAGTTCGCTGGCTAGCGGGAGCGGGGGAACAGATACGCAGTATTTT; CDR3: CASSSLASGSGGTDTQYF
V: TRBV20-1; size: few; D: .; J: TRBJ2-7; length: 14; DNA: TGCAGTGCCCCCGCGGCAGGGAGGTCCTACGAGCAGTACTTC; CDR3: CSAPAAGRSYEQYF
V: TRBV10-3; size: .; D: .; J: TRBJ2-5; length: 13; DNA: TGTGCCACACGACGAGGGAGCGGGGAGACCCAGTACTTC; CDR3: CATRRGSGETQYF
V: TRBV4-1; size: many; D: .; J: TRBJ2-7; length: 16; DNA: TGCGCCAGCAGCCAAGTCGACCTAGGGTTCAGCGGCGAGCAGTACTTC; CDR3: CASSQVDLGFSGEQYF
V: TRBV11-2; size: few; D: .; J: TRBJ2-1; length: 14; DNA: TGTGCCAGCAGCTTAGATCCCTCCTCCCGAGAGCAGTTCTTC; CDR3: CASSLDPSSREQFF
V: TRBV27; size: .; D: .; J: TRBJ1-5; length: 16; DNA: TGTGCCAGCAGTGCCCATGACCAGCGGCCGCCCAAGCCCCAGCATTTT; CDR3: CASSAHDQRPPKPQHF
V: TRBV4-1; size: many; D: .; J: TRBJ1-1; length: 14; DNA: TGCGCCAGCAGTCCAGGACAGATAAACACTGAAGCTTTCTTT; CDR3: CASSPGQINTEAFF
V: TRBV9; size: few; D: TRBD1; J: TRBJ2-5; length: 14; DNA: TGTGCCAGCAGCGAGACAGGGTCGTGGGAGACCCAGTACTTC; CDR3: CASSETGSWETQYF
V: TRBV6-5; size: few; D: TRBD1; J: TRBJ1-4; length: 15; DNA: TGTGCCAGCAGTTACGGACAGGGGCGTAATGAAAAACTGTTTTTT; CDR3: CASSYGQGRNEKLFF
V: TRBV6-1; size: few; D: TRBD2; J: TRBJ2-3; length: 17; DNA: TGTGCCAGCAGGAACCGACTAGCGGGAGGTTGGGCAGATACGCAGTATTTT; CDR3: CASRNRLAGGWADTQYF